Given below is one TCR beta chain in context. Patients of the Seattle cohort, enrolled during active infection, were followed longitudinally. The sample is drawn from a study of blood T cell repertoires in COVID-19. As for the study in general: Samples representing acute and convalescent COVID-19 were sourced from the United States, Italy and Spain. Sample material is recorded as cDNA or gDNA derived from T cells, B-cell-depleted T cells, or PBMCs.

CDR3 length: 13 amino acids. Germline-derived CDR1 and CDR2 are MNHEY and SVGAGI. The V gene lost 5 bases and the J gene lost 6 bases, with 8 bases spanning the gap. Sequencing was performed with immunoSEQ multiplex PCR; in TCRdb, only in-frame clones are kept and a portion is missing. The sample has a few hundred thousand clones, around nine tenths seen once; the top ten hold roughly 1.9%. Sequenced: peripheral blood. This chain connects TRBV6-5 to TRBJ1-6, with TRBD1 as a possible D gene (6 bases). The origin of this receptor is a woman younger than 45 with COVID-19, enrolled during active disease. The CDR3 reads CASSRGANSPLHF. In DNA form, the CDR3 reads TGTGCCAGCAGTCGGGGGGCTAATTCACCCCTCCACTTT.